The 12 T cell receptor beta chains given below trace back to one sample, sequenced in a study of radiotherapy plus CTLA-4 blockade in lung cancer. Profiled with immunoSEQ multiplex PCR; TCRdb holds only in-frame clones, not every one. The sample records 40,000 or so clones, about 80% being singletons. The specimen comprised peripheral blood, sampled from a patient treated with radiotherapy plus ipilimumab. The receptor source for this set is a human donor with non-small cell lung cancer who had stable disease on radiotherapy plus ipilimumab.

The V gene is TRBV7-8, the J gene TRBJ1-2, with TRBD1 as a possible D gene (6 bases). Trimming cost V 5 bases and J 4 bases, with 14 bases left between them. This CDR3 spans 14 amino acids. Looked up from germline, CDR1 is SGHVS and CDR2 is FQNEAQ. Here the CDR3 reads CASSPNREVYGYTF. CDR3 bases: TGTGCCAGCAGCCCGAACAGGGAGGTCTATGGCTACACCTTC.

This clone was recorded only once. This chain links TRBV28 with TRBJ1-6, with a possible D match to TRBD1 (5 bases). CDR1 and CDR2 (germline): MDHEN, SYDVKM. V lost 5 bases and J lost 14, with 16 bases in between. This CDR3 contains 13 residues. CDR3 in amino acids: CASSGGVVVALHF. The CDR3 nucleotides read TGTGCCAGCAGTGGGGGGGTGGTAGTGGCCCTCCACTTT.

This clone was counted once. The gene calls are TRBV6-1 and TRBJ1-2, with 7 bases fitting TRBD1. The V and J ends lost 6 bases and 6 bases, in that order; junction bases with no gene match: 4. CDR3 length: 12 residues. CDR1 and CDR2 from the germline V gene are MNHNS and SASEGT. The CDR3 coding sequence is TGTGCCAGCAGGCGACAGGGCCATGGCTACACCTTC. This codes for CASRRQGHGYTF.

The chain carries TRBV7-7 and TRBJ2-2, with 8 bases fitting TRBD2. The germline V gene encodes CDR1 SSHAT and CDR2 FNYEAQ (reference sequence). V shed 4 bases and J 7 bases; nucleotides not matched to a gene: 5. CDR3 length: 14 residues. The CDR3 loop is CASSWAGGHGELFF. DNA of the CDR3: TGTGCCAGCAGCTGGGCGGGGGGCCACGGGGAGCTGTTTTTT.

This chain connects TRBV7-9 to TRBJ2-7, with no clear D. Germline assignment: CDR1 SEHNR and CDR2 FQNEAQ (reference sequence). This CDR3 comprises 16 residues. V was cut by 2 bases and J by 2 bases, with 16 bases left in between. This chain's CDR3 is CASSLMGEASPYEQYF. CDR3 DNA sequence: TGTGCCAGCAGCTTAATGGGCGAAGCCAGTCCCTACGAGCAGTACTTC. Full variable domain (outside the CDR3, taken from reference TRBV7-9 and TRBJ2-7): DTGVSQNPRHKITKRGQNVTFRCDPISEHNRLYWYRQTLGQGPEFLTYFQNEAQLEKSRLLSDRFSAERPKGSFSTLEIQRTEQGDSAMYLCASSLMGEASPYEQYFGPGTRLTVT.

The CDR3 DNA sequence: TGTGCCAGCAGCCAAGCTCTAGCTAGCGGGGGAAATGAGCAGTTCTTC. Amino acids: CASSQALASGGNEQFF. This chain links TRBV4-2 with TRBJ2-1; 10 positions match TRBD2. Per the germline V gene, CDR1 is LGHNA and CDR2 is YNFKEQ. The CDR3 contains 16 residues. J lost 7 bases, V lost 1 base, and 7 bases had no gene match.

The chain recombines TRBV6-1 with TRBJ1-5; unclear D gene. Trimming stripped 2 bases from V and 3 bases from J, with 11 bases between. This CDR3 has 15 amino acids. From germline, CDR1 is MNHNS and CDR2 SASEGT. This chain's CDR3 is CASSETVGSNQPQHF. The CDR3 DNA is TGTGCCAGCAGTGAAACAGTAGGGTCCAATCAGCCCCAGCATTTT.

The chain joins TRBV27 to TRBJ1-1, with D possibly matching TRBD1 (5 bases). CDR3 length: 15 residues. Germline-derived CDR1 and CDR2 are MNHEY and SMNVEV (reference sequence). Trimming left V 5 bases short and J 1 base short, with 14 bases between. The chain's CDR3 is CASSPVGGWNTEAFF. CDR3 sequence (DNA): TGTGCCAGCAGTCCGGTGGGGGGATGGAACACTGAAGCTTTCTTT.

V is TRBV10-1 and J is TRBJ1-1, with 8 bases identical to TRBD1. CDR1 is WNHNN, CDR2 SYGVQD, per germline (reference sequence). This CDR3 has 14 amino acids. V lost 4 bases to trimming and J lost 2 bases; unmatched junction nucleotides: 3. The chain's CDR3 is CASSVGQANTEAFF. The DNA for the CDR3 is TGCGCCAGCAGTGTGGGACAGGCTAACACTGAAGCTTTCTTT.

About this clone: This specimen includes other DNA sequences encoding the same CDR3. The chain uses TRBV19 and TRBJ1-1; TRBD1 matches 7 bases. Germline V gene sequence: CDR1 LNHDA, CDR2 SQIVND (reference sequence). There are 13 residues in the CDR3. The V and J ends lost 3 bases and 4 bases, in that order; junction bases with no gene match: 2. The CDR3 nucleotides read TGTGCCAGTAGTATTGGGACAGCCACTGAAGCTTTCTTT. Its translation is CASSIGTATEAFF.

V gene TRBV12-5 combines with J gene TRBJ1-2; 7 bases match TRBD1. V lost 1 base to trimming and J lost 1 base; unmatched junction nucleotides: 9. CDR1 LGHNT and CDR2 FRNRAP come from the germline V gene. The CDR3 consists of 17 residues. CDR3 in DNA: TGTGCTAGTGGTTTGGGGCCGACGACAGGGCTTAACTATGGCTACACCTTC. Translation gives CASGLGPTTGLNYGYTF.

This rearrangement joins TRBV4-1 to TRBJ1-2, with 9 nucleotides matching TRBD1. The V gene's germline CDR1 is MGHRA and CDR2 YSYEKL. V dropped 4 bases and J dropped 2; count of bases not matched to a gene: 8. The CDR3 covers 16 residues. The CDR3 coding sequence is TGCGCCAGCAGCCGACAACTGGGACAGGGAAACTATGGCTACACCTTC. Translation: CASSRQLGQGNYGYTF.